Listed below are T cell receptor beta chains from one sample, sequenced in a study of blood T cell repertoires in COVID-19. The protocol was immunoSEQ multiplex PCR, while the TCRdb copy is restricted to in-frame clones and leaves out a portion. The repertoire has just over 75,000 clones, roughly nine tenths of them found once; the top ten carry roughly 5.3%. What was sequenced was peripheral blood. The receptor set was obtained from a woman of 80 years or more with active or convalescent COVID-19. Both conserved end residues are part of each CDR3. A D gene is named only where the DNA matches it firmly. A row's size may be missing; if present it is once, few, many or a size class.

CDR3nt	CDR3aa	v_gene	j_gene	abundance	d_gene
TGTGCCAGCAGTTCTTATTCCCCCAGGGGCTGGCGTGGCTACACCTTC	CASSSYSPRGWRGYTF	TRBV28	TRBJ1-2	-	-
TGTGCCAGCAGCGAGACTAGCGGGGGGCCTTCCGAGACCCAGTACTTC	CASSETSGGPSETQYF	TRBV9	TRBJ2-5	-	TRBD2
TGTGCCAGCAGCCAATACGGTGGCTCCTACGAGCAGTACTTC	CASSQYGGSYEQYF	TRBV3-1/TRBV3-2	TRBJ2-7	-	-
TGTGCCACCAGCCGACGGACACCCGATAATTCACCCCTCCACTTT	CATSRRTPDNSPLHF	TRBV15	TRBJ1-6	-	-
TGTGCCAGTACCACAGGGGGCTACTCCTACAATGAGCAGTTCTTC	CASTTGGYSYNEQFF	TRBV19	TRBJ2-1	-	TRBD1
TGCGCCAGCAGCCAAGGTCACAATATGAACACTGAAGCTTTCTTT	CASSQGHNMNTEAFF	TRBV4-1	TRBJ1-1	-	-
TGCAGCGTTGTTTTACTTCTAGCGATCAATGAGCAGTTCTTC	CSVVLLLAINEQFF	TRBV29-1	TRBJ2-1	-	-
TGCGCCAGCAGCCAAGATGCGGGGGGGCTCTCCTACAATGAGCAGTTCTTC	CASSQDAGGLSYNEQFF	TRBV4-3	TRBJ2-1	-	TRBD2
TGTGCCAGCAGCTTATTATATTCCTACGAGCAGTACTTC	CASSLLYSYEQYF	TRBV7-8	TRBJ2-7	-	-
TGCGCCAGCAGCCAAGATTGGGCCGCAGGGGTTCGTACCGGGGAGCTGTTTTTT	CASSQDWAAGVRTGELFF	TRBV4-3	TRBJ2-2	-	-
TGCGCCAGCAGCCGCTCGGCTAGGGGCGAGCAGTACTTC	CASSRSARGEQYF	TRBV4-3	TRBJ2-7	-	-
TGCGCCAGCAGTCGCGCCTACAGGGGGCGCGGTACTGAAGCTTTCTTT	CASSRAYRGRGTEAFF	TRBV5-1	TRBJ1-1	once	TRBD1
TGTGCCATCACCCCGCCGGGTTGGGAGACCCAGTACTTC	CAITPPGWETQYF	TRBV10-3	TRBJ2-5	-	-
TGCGCCAGCAGCCCCGGGACAGGGGGCAACTACGAGCAGTACTTC	CASSPGTGGNYEQYF	TRBV5-1	TRBJ2-7	few	TRBD1
TGTGCCAGCAGGCGACAGGCCCTAAACACCGGGGAGCTGTTTTTT	CASRRQALNTGELFF	TRBV6-5	TRBJ2-2	-	-
TGTGCCAGCAGCGTAGGGGGGGAGGCGGGCTACACCTTC	CASSVGGEAGYTF	TRBV9	TRBJ1-2	-	-
TGTGCCAGCAGCCTCCGGACTGTCTACGAGCAGTACTTC	CASSLRTVYEQYF	TRBV3-1/TRBV3-2	TRBJ2-7	-	-
TGTGCCAGCAGTCTGGGGGACAGGGTCATCGAGACCCAGTACTTC	CASSLGDRVIETQYF	TRBV28	TRBJ2-5	-	TRBD1
TGTGCCAGCAGTTACCATCTGACTAACAAAAACATTCAGTACTTC	CASSYHLTNKNIQYF	TRBV6-2/TRBV6-3	TRBJ2-4	-	-
TGTGCCAGCAGCCGCATACCCGGGACTCCCTACGAGCAGTACTTC	CASSRIPGTPYEQYF	TRBV7-6	TRBJ2-7	few	-
TGTGCCAGCAGAATCGACAGGCTCCGGGTGCGCTACACCTTC	CASRIDRLRVRYTF	TRBV6-5	TRBJ1-2	once	-
TGCGCCAGTTCAATTAGCGGGAGCACAGATACGCAGTATTTT	CASSISGSTDTQYF	TRBV5-1	TRBJ2-3	-	TRBD2
TGTGCCAGCAGTGAACAGGGCAGCCAACGGGCCAAAAACATTCAGTACTTC	CASSEQGSQRAKNIQYF	TRBV2	TRBJ2-4	-	-
TGCAGCGCCGGAGGGCCCTATGGCTACACCTTC	CSAGGPYGYTF	TRBV29-1	TRBJ1-2	-	-
TGTGCCAGCAGTGGACTAGCGGGGGCCTACGAGCAGTACTTC	CASSGLAGAYEQYF	TRBV27	TRBJ2-7	-	TRBD2
TGTGCCAGCAGCTTAGGTAGCGGGAGAGGCACCGGGGAGCTGTTTTTT	CASSLGSGRGTGELFF	TRBV7-2	TRBJ2-2	-	TRBD2
TGTGCCAGCCGACAGGGGACCCATCCCGCCGAGCAGTACTTC	CASRQGTHPAEQYF	TRBV6-6	TRBJ2-7	-	TRBD1
TGTGCCAGCAGTTTACTTGGACAGGGAGTTAGGGACGAGCAGTACTTC	CASSLLGQGVRDEQYF	TRBV28	TRBJ2-7	-	TRBD1
TGTGCCAGCAGGGCCCCCAGGGCGGCGAACACTGAAGCTTTCTTT	CASRAPRAANTEAFF	TRBV28	TRBJ1-1	-	-
TGTGCCAGCAGCTTATCAGGGGAGGGGTCCTATGGCTACACCTTC	CASSLSGEGSYGYTF	TRBV7-2	TRBJ1-2	once	-
TGTGCCAGCAGTTTAGGGGGGGCATCCTACAATGAGCAGTTCTTC	CASSLGGASYNEQFF	TRBV27	TRBJ2-1	-	-
TGTGCCAGCAGCGCCCGGACTAGCGGGAGCGGAGATACGCAGTATTTT	CASSARTSGSGDTQYF	TRBV13	TRBJ2-3	-	TRBD2
TGTGCCAGCTCACTTCAAGACAGGGAAATCTACGAGCAGTACTTC	CASSLQDREIYEQYF	TRBV18	TRBJ2-7	-	TRBD1
TGTGCCAGCAGCGTAGGACTAGCGGGGGCCGTGGGGGAGCAGTACTTC	CASSVGLAGAVGEQYF	TRBV9	TRBJ2-7	-	TRBD2
TGTGCCAGCAGCTTAGCCCCCAGGGAGACCCAGTACTTC	CASSLAPRETQYF	TRBV11-2	TRBJ2-5	once	-
TGTGCCAGCAGCTTTTCCCCCCGGCAGGGGAATGAGCAGTTCTTC	CASSFSPRQGNEQFF	TRBV7-2	TRBJ2-1	-	-
TGTGCCAGCACACTAGGGGGAACAGATACGCAGTATTTT	CASTLGGTDTQYF	TRBV6-6	TRBJ2-3	few	-
TGTGCCAGCAGTCCTCGGTCCGGGGACGAGCAGTACTTC	CASSPRSGDEQYF	TRBV7-2	TRBJ2-7	-	-
TGCGCCAGCAGCTTCGGACAGGGTGGAGGCTACACCTTC	CASSFGQGGGYTF	TRBV5-1	TRBJ1-2	-	TRBD1
TGTGCCAGCAGTTACTCGTCGGGACAGGGCGGATCACCCCTCCACTTT	CASSYSSGQGGSPLHF	TRBV6-5	TRBJ1-6	few	TRBD1
TGTGCCAGCAGCCTCACTAGCGGTCCTGCCTACGAGCAGTACTTC	CASSLTSGPAYEQYF	TRBV7-2	TRBJ2-7	-	TRBD2
TGTGCCAGTAGTATTACCGGCAGGGACAGGAATTCACCCCTCCACTTT	CASSITGRDRNSPLHF	TRBV19	TRBJ1-6	-	TRBD1
TGTGCCAGCAGTTACGGACACCTGAACACTGAAGCTTTCTTT	CASSYGHLNTEAFF	TRBV7-2	TRBJ1-1	-	-
TGTGCCAGCAGCTTGGACAGGGGCAATCAGCCCCAGCATTTT	CASSLDRGNQPQHF	TRBV7-2	TRBJ1-5	-	TRBD1
TGTGCCAGCAGTCCCGGACTAGCGGGGGGACCACAAGACGAGCAGTACTTC	CASSPGLAGGPQDEQYF	TRBV27	TRBJ2-7	-	TRBD2
TGTGCCAGCAGCGTAGGACAGGGGGAGATAGATACGCAGTATTTT	CASSVGQGEIDTQYF	TRBV9	TRBJ2-3	-	TRBD1
TGTGCCAGTAGTTTAGGGACAGGGGGCGTTCAGCCCCAGCATTTT	CASSLGTGGVQPQHF	TRBV19	TRBJ1-5	-	TRBD1
TGTGCCATCAGTGAGTTTGGTAGCCTTGAAGCTTTCTTT	CAISEFGSLEAFF	TRBV10-3	TRBJ1-1	-	-